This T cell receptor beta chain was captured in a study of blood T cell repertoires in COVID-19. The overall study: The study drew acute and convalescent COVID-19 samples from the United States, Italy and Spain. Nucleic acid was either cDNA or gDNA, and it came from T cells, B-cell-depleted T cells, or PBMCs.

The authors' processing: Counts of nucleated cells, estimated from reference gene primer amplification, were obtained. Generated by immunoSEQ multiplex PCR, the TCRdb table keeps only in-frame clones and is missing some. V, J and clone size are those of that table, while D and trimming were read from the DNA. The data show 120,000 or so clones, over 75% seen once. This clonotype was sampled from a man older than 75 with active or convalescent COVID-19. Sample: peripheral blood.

The CDR3 nucleotides are TGCGCCAGCAGGGGGACTAGCGGCTACGAGCAGTACTTC. This sequence encodes CASRGTSGYEQYF. V gene TRBV10-2 combines with J gene TRBJ2-7, with 11 bases fitting TRBD2. V gave up 6 bases and J gave up 3 bases; unmatched junction bases: 1. Germline V gene sequence: CDR1 WSHSY, CDR2 SAAADI. CDR3 length: 13 amino acids.